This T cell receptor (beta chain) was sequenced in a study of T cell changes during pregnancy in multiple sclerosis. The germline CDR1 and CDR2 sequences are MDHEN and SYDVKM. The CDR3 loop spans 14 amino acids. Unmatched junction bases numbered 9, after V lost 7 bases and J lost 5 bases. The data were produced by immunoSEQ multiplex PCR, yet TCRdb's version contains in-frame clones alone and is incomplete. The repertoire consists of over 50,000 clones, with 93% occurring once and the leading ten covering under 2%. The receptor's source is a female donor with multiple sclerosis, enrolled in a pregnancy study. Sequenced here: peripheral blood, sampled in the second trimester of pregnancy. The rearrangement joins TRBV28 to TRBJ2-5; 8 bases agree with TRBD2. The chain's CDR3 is CASTPGGAQETQYF. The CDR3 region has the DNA TGTGCCAGCACCCCGGGGGGGGCCCAGGAGACCCAGTACTTC.